The clone carrying this TCR beta chain was seen a few times. Roughly 9.8 milliliters of peripheral blood were collected from each participant. These data originate in a study of type 1 and type 2 diabetes patients. CDR1 is MGHDK and CDR2 is SYGVNS in the germline V gene. V lost 1 base to trimming and J lost 1 base, with 7 bases between them. CDR3 length equals 14 residues. The PCR template was genomic DNA. Multiplex PCR with 30 forward and 13 reverse primers amplified the TCR beta CDR3. TCRdb called the multiplex PCR reads again in MiXCR, with one record for every CDR3 protein. The repertoire holds 250,000 or so distinct CDR3 sequences, with 47% as singletons.

The gene calls are TRBV25-1 and TRBJ2-5; D remains ambiguous. The receptor was derived from a man aged 18 to 29 with type 2 diabetes. Source material: peripheral blood mononuclear cells (PBMCs). CDR3 sequence: CASSEFLGQETQYF. The DNA of the CDR3 is TGTGCCAGCAGTGAATTCTTAGGCCAAGAGACCCAGTACTTC.